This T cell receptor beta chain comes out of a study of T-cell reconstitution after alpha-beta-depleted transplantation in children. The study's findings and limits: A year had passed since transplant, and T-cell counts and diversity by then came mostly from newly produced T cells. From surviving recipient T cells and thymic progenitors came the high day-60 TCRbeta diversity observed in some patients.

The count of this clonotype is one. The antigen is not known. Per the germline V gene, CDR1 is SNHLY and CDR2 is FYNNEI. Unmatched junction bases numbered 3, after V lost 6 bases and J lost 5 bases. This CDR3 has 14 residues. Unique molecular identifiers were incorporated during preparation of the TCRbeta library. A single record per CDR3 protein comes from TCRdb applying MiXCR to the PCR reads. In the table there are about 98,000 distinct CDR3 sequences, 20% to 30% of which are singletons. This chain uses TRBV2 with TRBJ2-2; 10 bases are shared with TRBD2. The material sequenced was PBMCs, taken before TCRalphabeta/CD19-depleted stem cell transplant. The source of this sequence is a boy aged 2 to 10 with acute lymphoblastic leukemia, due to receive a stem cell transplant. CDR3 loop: CASSGLAVTGELFF. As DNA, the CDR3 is TGTGCCAGCAGCGGACTAGCGGTTACCGGGGAGCTGTTTTTT.